The 16 T cell receptor beta chains presented below share a single source sample, sequenced in a study of tumor-infiltrating lymphocytes in primary liver carcinoma. The researchers produced TCR beta cDNA from around 500 ng total RNA with a constant-region primer. Each TCR beta library was derived from three nested multiplex PCR rounds that employed slightly modified ARM-PCR. Investigators reported that the first two PCR rounds, at around 10 cycles each, used TRBV1-TRBV30 forward primers with a C-beta reverse primer. MiXCR was run by TCRdb on the multiplex PCR reads, yielding one entry per CDR3 protein. This table has 310,000 or so distinct CDR3 sequences, around 60% appearing once. The authors took blood RNA from unsorted whole blood and also extracted germline DNA. The specimen sequenced was peripheral blood. The receptors were gathered from a man aged 35 to 55 with primary liver carcinoma and hepatitis B virus infection.

Concerning this clonotype itself: Just one base apart from a much larger clone, this may be a read error. The CDR3 end shows no conserved phenylalanine or tryptophan, and so a read error is likely. The V and J genes are TRBV6-6 and TRBJ2-3; 10 bases line up with TRBD2. V was pared by 4 bases and J by 2 bases, with 12 bases of the junction left unmatched. This CDR3 has 18 amino acids. Germline-derived CDR1 and CDR2 are MNHNY and SVGAGI (reference sequence). The CDR3 protein is CASSSTGLSGRATDTQYY. Here the CDR3 DNA reads TGTGCCAGCAGTTCGACGGGGCTGAGCGGGAGGGCCACAGATACGCAGTATTAT.

Concerning this clonotype itself: A much bigger clone sits one base away, suggesting this may be a read error. Here the CDR3 DNA reads TGTGCCAGCAGTGACTACGGGACAGGGTACTACGAGGAGTACTTC. Its protein is CASSDYGTGYYEEYF. The rearrangement uses TRBV6-1 and TRBJ2-7; 9 bases line up with TRBD1. The germline gives CDR1 MNHNS, CDR2 SASEGT. The CDR3 totals 15 residues.

In this sample, this clonotype turned up once. The chain combines TRBV30 with TRBJ1-1, with D maybe TRBD1 (6 bases). V was cut by 7 bases and J by 8 bases, with 17 bases left in between. This CDR3 has 12 residues. The germline V gene encodes CDR1 GTSNPN and CDR2 SVGIG (reference sequence). This chain's CDR3 is CAFGGGLREAFF. In DNA form, the CDR3 reads TGTGCCTTTGGTGGGGGGCTGCGCGAAGCTTTCTTT.

Regarding this clonotype: Just one base apart from a much larger clone, this may be a read error. J is TRBJ2-7 and V is TRBV5-5, with D possibly TRBD1 on 6 matching bases. The CDR3 is 15 residues long. Per the germline V gene, CDR1 is SGHKS and CDR2 is YYEKEE (reference sequence). The CDR3 sequence: CVSSSTGTPLYEQYF. The DNA for the CDR3 is TGTGTCAGCAGCTCGACCGGGACACCCCTCTACGAGCAGTACTTC.

This clonotype showed up just once. The conserved closing phenylalanine or tryptophan is absent in this CDR3, likely reflecting a read error. The chain recombines TRBV24-1 with TRBJ2-1, with 11 positions matching TRBD1. Germline V gene data show CDR1 as KGHDR and CDR2 as SFDVKD. The ends lost 3 bases at V and 8 bases at J; junction bases unmatched: 8. This CDR3 spans 16 amino acids. In nucleotides, the CDR3 is TGTGCCACCAGTGATCCGGGGACAGGGGGGTTGGATGAGCAGTTCCTC. Translated, it gives CATSDPGTGGLDEQFL.

As to this clonotype: Possible read error: a much larger clone is one base away. The chain couples TRBV6-6 to TRBJ1-6, with a tentative D call TRBD1 (6 bases). CDR3 length equals 15 residues. The germline V gene has CDR1 MNHNY and CDR2 SVGAGI (reference sequence). The CDR3 protein is CTSRPPTGFNSPLHF. CDR3 nucleotides: TGTACCAGCAGACCGCCGACAGGTTTTAATTCACCCCTCCACTTT.

About this clonotype: This may arise from a read error, as a much more abundant clone is one base away. The chain has TRBV6-5 and TRBJ2-2; 11 bases line up with TRBD2. Looked up from germline, CDR1 is MNHEY and CDR2 is SVGAGI. CDR3 length equals 15 residues. CDR3 protein: CTSRPLAGGSGELFF. In DNA form, the CDR3 reads TGTACCAGCAGACCCCTAGCGGGAGGTAGCGGGGAGCTGTTTTTT.

Note on this clonotype: A read error may account for a junction end that differs from germline. The J gene is TRBJ2-3, the V gene TRBV11-2; 7 nucleotides line up with TRBD2. The CDR3 is 15 residues long. Germline assignment: CDR1 SGHAT and CDR2 FQNNGV. Here the CDR3 DNA reads TGTGCCAGCAGCTTAGGGGGGGGAAACACAGATACGCGGTATTTT. Its protein product is CASSLGGGNTDTRYF.

In regard to this clonotype: The junction differs from germline at one of its ends, possibly a read error. This chain joins TRBV11-2 and TRBJ2-2, with D tentatively TRBD1 (7 bases). This CDR3 contains 16 residues. CDR1 and CDR2 from the germline V gene are SGHAT and FQNNGV. In nucleotides, the CDR3 is TGTGCCAGCAGCTTAGAGGGCGGGACAGAAACCGAGGAGCTGTTTTTT. Translation gives CASSLEGGTETEELFF.

As regards this clonotype: This could be a read error, since a much larger clone is one nucleotide away. The gene calls are TRBV4-1 and TRBJ2-7; the D gene is possibly TRBD2 (7 bases). CDR3 length: 15 residues. The V gene's germline CDR1 is MGHRA and CDR2 YSYEKL. V lost 0 bases and J lost 7, with 16 bases in between. Here the CDR3 reads CASSQEHKRGGEQYF. CDR3 in DNA: TGCGCCAGCAGCCAAGAGCACAAAAGGGGGGGGGAGCAGTACTTC.

At least ten counts were recorded for this clonotype. This chain uses TRBV6-5 with TRBJ2-5; TRBD1 aligns across 8 bases. V was pared by 2 bases and J by 4 bases, with 12 bases of the junction left unmatched. This CDR3 spans 17 amino acids. CDR1 and CDR2 from the germline V gene are MNHEY and SVGAGI. CDR3 amino acids: CASSYAALAGGRETQYF. The CDR3 nucleotides are TGTGCCAGCAGTTACGCGGCCCTTGCAGGGGGCCGAGAGACCCAGTACTTC.

The chain uses TRBV6-2 or TRBV6-3 and TRBJ2-3; D gene ambiguous. V was clipped by 10 bases and J by 0 bases, with 14 bases between them. The CDR3 has 14 amino acids. Germline-derived CDR1 and CDR2 are MNHEY and SVGEGT. CDR3 in DNA: TGTGCCATCTCACTGGCGTCTAGCACAGATACGCAGTATTTT. Translating gives CAISLASSTDTQYF.

This clonotype was seen only a few times. The chain has TRBV6-5 and TRBJ2-5; TRBD1 aligns across 9 bases. Trimming cost V 6 bases and J 5 bases; bases outside gene matches: 13. The CDR3 runs 16 residues. CDR1 is MNHEY, CDR2 SVGAGI, per germline. CDR3: CASSVAPGQGWETQYF. Written as DNA, the CDR3 is TGTGCCAGCAGCGTGGCCCCGGGACAGGGATGGGAGACCCAGTACTTC.

At least ten counts were recorded for this clonotype. The chain's CDR3 is CSVGDRNYEQYF. CDR3 coding DNA: TGCAGCGTTGGGGACAGGAATTACGAGCAGTACTTC. The chain is built from TRBV29-1 and TRBJ2-7; TRBD1 aligns across 8 bases. The J segment lost 4 bases and the V segment lost 4 bases, leaving 3 bases of the junction unmatched. The CDR3 contains 12 residues. The germline CDR1 and CDR2 sequences are SQVTM and ANQGSEA.

Comments on this clonotype: The junction differs from germline at one of its ends, possibly a read error. The rearrangement links TRBV6-5 to TRBJ1-6; TRBD1 might be the D (6 bases). The CDR3 sequence is 15 residues long. The germline V gene encodes CDR1 MNHEY and CDR2 SVGAGI. The CDR3 nucleotides read TGTGCCAGCAGCCCAGGGGTCCTTTTTGGTCCACCACTCCACTTT. Protein product: CASSPGVLFGPPLHF.

The chain couples TRBV11-2 to TRBJ2-5, with D perhaps TRBD1 or TRBD2 (6 bases each). Trimming cost V 3 bases and J 4 bases, with 18 bases left between them. Germline CDR1 is SGHAT and CDR2 is FQNNGV. The CDR3 spans 16 residues. CDR3 in DNA: TGTGCCAGCAGCTTGGTGTTTGGAGAGGGGGGAGAGACCCAGTACTTC. Translated: CASSLVFGEGGETQYF. Complete variable domain (other parts from reference TRBV11-2 and TRBJ2-5): EAGVAQSPRYKIIEKRQSVAFWCNPISGHATLYWYQQILGQGPKLLIQFQNNGVVDDSQLPKDRFSAERLKGVDSTLKIQPAKLEDSAVYLCASSLVFGEGGETQYFGPGTRLLVL.